The 18 T cell receptor beta chains presented below share a single source sample, sequenced in a study of cytomegalovirus exposure and HLA in healthy donors. In the PCR, 60 Vbeta and 13 Jbeta primers were used. The repertoire was sequenced with immunoSEQ multiplex PCR; TCRdb's copy has only in-frame clones and lacks some. The sample carries about 180,000 clones, 60% to 85% recorded once. Sequencing input: PBMCs. These receptors all stem from a man aged 35 to 55 in good health and CMV-seronegative.

A word on this clone: This sample includes further DNA sequences coding for the same CDR3. The chain carries TRBV9 and TRBJ1-2; no definite D call. The CDR3 sequence is 13 residues long. CDR1 and CDR2 (germline): SGDLS, YYNGEE. V was cut by 0 bases and J by 1 base, with 4 bases left in between. CDR3 DNA: TGTGCCAGCAGCGTAGACAGTAACTATGGCTACACCTTC. Its protein is CASSVDSNYGYTF.

The chain joins TRBV5-1 to TRBJ1-1; 7 positions match TRBD1. This CDR3 has 14 residues. CDR1 and CDR2 (germline): SGHRS, YFSETQ. V gave up 4 bases and J gave up 2 bases; unmatched junction bases: 5. Written as DNA, the CDR3 is TGCGCCAGCAGCCATCCAGGGGGAAACACTGAAGCTTTCTTT. Protein sequence: CASSHPGGNTEAFF.

V and J are TRBV5-1 and TRBJ2-5, with D possibly being TRBD1 (6 bases). Germline V CDR1 and CDR2: SGHRS, YFSETQ. The CDR3 is made up of 16 amino acids. V lost 0 bases to trimming and J lost 4 bases, with 16 bases between them. This CDR3 is CASSLAVRGRTETQYF. In DNA form, the CDR3 reads TGCGCCAGCAGCTTGGCCGTCAGGGGACGGACAGAGACCCAGTACTTC.

V is TRBV9 and J is TRBJ1-3; a weak D match, TRBD1 (5 bases). The CDR3 spans 15 residues. V was shortened by 0 bases and J by 0 bases, with 7 bases between the two germline ends. CDR1 is SGDLS, CDR2 YYNGEE, per germline. The CDR3 region has the DNA TGTGCCAGCAGCGTAGAGGGGAACTCTGGAAACACCATATATTTT. Protein product: CASSVEGNSGNTIYF.

This chain links TRBV11-2 with TRBJ2-2; the D gene is possibly TRBD1 (6 bases). Trimming took 6 bases from V and 3 from J, leaving 14 bases between them. Germline values: CDR1 SGHAT, CDR2 FQNNGV. The length of the CDR3 is 15 residues. As DNA, the CDR3 is TGTGCCAGCAGGGAGAACAGGGTTGACACCGGGGAGCTGTTTTTT. As protein: CASRENRVDTGELFF.

This clone was recorded only once. The chain carries TRBV6-5 and TRBJ1-1; D is possibly TRBD1 (5 bases). This CDR3 region has 15 residues. The V end lost 5 bases, the J end lost 1 base, and 14 bases lay between the germline ends. Germline lookup yields CDR1 MNHEY and CDR2 SVGAGI. The CDR3 spells CASSRDGTSNTEAFF. In DNA, the CDR3 is TGTGCCAGCAGTCGAGATGGGACTTCGAACACTGAAGCTTTCTTT.

This clone was detected only a few times. CDR3: CASSPRRRESYNEQFF. The CDR3 bases are TGTGCCAGCAGCCCCCGGCGGCGGGAGTCCTACAATGAGCAGTTCTTC. This rearrangement joins TRBV5-4 to TRBJ2-1; 7 bases line up with TRBD2. The germline V gene encodes CDR1 SGHNT and CDR2 YYREEE (reference sequence). V shed 4 bases and J 1 base; nucleotides not matched to a gene: 8. The CDR3 covers 16 residues.

This clone was seen only a few times. The chain links TRBV5-4 to TRBJ2-7; the match to TRBD1 covers 8 bases. Germline CDR1 SGHNT, CDR2 YYREEE (reference sequence). Unmatched junction bases numbered 4, after V lost 1 base and J lost 7 bases. CDR3 length: 13 residues. CDR3 DNA sequence: TGTGCCAGCAGCTTGTACAGGGGGGAGGAGCAGTACTTC. This codes for CASSLYRGEEQYF.

This clone was found a few times. This CDR3 is also generated by other DNA sequences in the sample. The J gene is TRBJ1-1, the V gene TRBV9; D is ambiguous. Germline-derived CDR1 and CDR2 are SGDLS and YYNGEE. Trimming stripped 0 bases from V and 1 base from J, with 4 bases between. The CDR3 contains 13 residues. This CDR3 is CASSVVQNTEAFF. DNA of the CDR3: TGTGCCAGCAGCGTAGTACAGAACACTGAAGCTTTCTTT. Full variable domain (outside the CDR3, taken from reference TRBV9 and TRBJ1-1): DSGVTQTPKHLITATGQRVTLRCSPRSGDLSVYWYQQSLDQGLQFLIQYYNGEERAKGNILERFSAQQFPDLHSELNLSSLELGDSALYFCASSVVQNTEAFFGQGTRLTVV.

This rearrangement joins TRBV29-1 to TRBJ2-1; 10 bases are a match to TRBD2. V lost 8 bases to trimming and J lost 6 bases; unmatched junction nucleotides: 16. This CDR3 contains 16 residues. The germline gives CDR1 SQVTM, CDR2 ANQGSEA. The CDR3 loop is CSYLPGASGRGNEQFF. Written as DNA, the CDR3 is TGCAGCTATCTACCTGGAGCTAGCGGGAGAGGCAATGAGCAGTTCTTC.

The rearrangement links TRBV11-2 to TRBJ2-7; D remains ambiguous. Per germline, CDR1 SGHAT and CDR2 FQNNGV. The V and J ends lost 2 bases and 4 bases respectively, with 12 bases between them. This CDR3 spans 14 amino acids. The CDR3 reads CASSLPSLLYEQYF. The DNA for the CDR3 is TGTGCCAGCAGCTTACCGAGTCTCCTATACGAGCAGTACTTC.

The chain has TRBV18 and TRBJ2-4; 7 nucleotides line up with TRBD1. J was trimmed by 0 bases and V by 4 bases; bases with no gene match: 6. Looked up from germline, CDR1 is KGHSH and CDR2 is LQKENI. This CDR3 spans 16 amino acids. The CDR3 region has the DNA TGTGCCAGCTCACTAGAACAGGGGCTAGCCAAAAACATTCAGTACTTC. Protein: CASSLEQGLAKNIQYF.

The genes are TRBV19 and TRBJ1-2; D might be TRBD1 (6 bases). CDR3 size: 13 residues. Germline assignment: CDR1 LNHDA and CDR2 SQIVND (reference sequence). The germline V and J ends were trimmed by 6 bases and 4 bases, with 12 bases remaining between them. The CDR3 DNA reads as TGTGCCAGTAGAATACAGGGTTCCTATGGCTACACCTTC. Translated, it gives CASRIQGSYGYTF.

This rearrangement joins TRBV6-6 to TRBJ2-2, with 7 bases fitting TRBD1. The CDR3 is made up of 13 amino acids. Trimming removed 6 bases from V and 6 bases from J; junction bases left unmatched: 4. CDR1 MNHNY and CDR2 SVGAGI come from the germline V gene (reference sequence). The CDR3 reads CASRRQGSGELFF. The CDR3, as DNA: TGTGCCAGCAGACGACAGGGATCCGGGGAGCTGTTTTTT.

This sequence joins TRBV4-1 and TRBJ2-2; perhaps TRBD2 as D (5 bases). Trimming pared 0 bases from V and 3 bases from J, leaving 14 bases between. Germline loops: CDR1 MGHRA, CDR2 YSYEKL. This CDR3 has 17 residues. The chain's CDR3 is CASSQDLIGVYTGELFF. The CDR3 nucleotides are TGCGCCAGCAGCCAAGATCTTATCGGGGTTTACACCGGGGAGCTGTTTTTT.

CDR3 in amino acids: CASSYSGQGLGGYTF. CDR3 in DNA: TGTGCCAGCAGTTACTCCGGACAGGGATTAGGTGGCTACACCTTC. The chain recombines TRBV6-5 with TRBJ1-2; 8 positions agree with TRBD1. Germline CDR1 MNHEY, CDR2 SVGAGI. CDR3 length: 15 residues. J lost 7 bases, V lost 0 bases, and 7 bases had no gene match.

The genes are TRBV27 and TRBJ2-7; 10 nucleotides match TRBD2. CDR1 and CDR2 from the germline V gene are MNHEY and SMNVEV (reference sequence). The trim removed 5 bases at V and 3 bases at J, leaving 7 bases unmatched. CDR3 size: 15 residues. The CDR3 nucleotides are TGTGCCAGCAGTCGGACGACTAGCGGGCGCTACGAGCAGTACTTC. Protein: CASSRTTSGRYEQYF.

This clone was counted once. The CDR3 here is CASSPPRGQGAGYGYTF. CDR3 DNA sequence: TGTGCCAGCTCACCACCGAGGGGACAGGGGGCAGGATATGGCTACACCTTC. This chain links TRBV18 with TRBJ1-2; 12 bases are a match to TRBD1. This CDR3 region has 17 residues. CDR1 is KGHSH, CDR2 LQKENI, per germline. With V trimmed by 0 bases and J by 5 bases, 7 bases remained unmatched.